These T cell receptor beta chains were read from a single sample in a study of blood T cell repertoires in COVID-19. Using immunoSEQ multiplex PCR, the repertoire was profiled, and TCRdb retains in-frame clones only, with some absent. The table records 250,000 to 350,000 clones, roughly 90% of them present only once. The sequenced sample consisted of PBMCs or T cells enriched from blood (not recorded which). All receptors come from a woman in her twenties or thirties who had recovered from COVID-19. CDR3s include the opening cysteine and the closing phenylalanine or tryptophan. The order of the fields is D gene, V gene, CDR3 length, clone size, J gene, CDR3 protein, CDR3 DNA. A D gene is named only where the DNA matches it firmly. Expanded clones are given a class, and other clones once, few, many or no size at all.

d_call: .
v_call: TRBV5-1
cdr3_length: 19
clone_size: .
j_call: TRBJ2-1
cdr3_aa: CASSPLGGTGPVAGNEQFF
cdr3_nt: TGCGCCAGCAGCCCGCTAGGGGGAACAGGGCCCGTCGCAGGCAATGAGCAGTTCTTC

d_call: .
v_call: TRBV14
cdr3_length: 13
clone_size: .
j_call: TRBJ2-7
cdr3_aa: CASSQRDSYEQYF
cdr3_nt: TGTGCCAGCAGCCAACGGGACTCCTACGAGCAGTACTTC

d_call: .
v_call: TRBV24-1
cdr3_length: 12
clone_size: .
j_call: TRBJ1-5
cdr3_aa: CATSDHSRPQHF
cdr3_nt: TGTGCCACCAGTGACCACTCCCGGCCCCAGCATTTT

d_call: TRBD1
v_call: TRBV24-1
cdr3_length: 17
clone_size: .
j_call: TRBJ1-5
cdr3_aa: CATSDRGTVITDQPQHF
cdr3_nt: TGTGCCACCAGTGATAGGGGGACAGTTATAACCGATCAGCCCCAGCATTTT

d_call: .
v_call: TRBV24-1
cdr3_length: 16
clone_size: .
j_call: TRBJ2-3
cdr3_aa: CATSDPDPRGTDTQYF
cdr3_nt: TGTGCCACCAGTGACCCAGATCCCAGGGGTACAGATACGCAGTATTTT

d_call: TRBD1
v_call: TRBV30
cdr3_length: 15
clone_size: .
j_call: TRBJ1-5
cdr3_aa: CAWRPGQGIHQPQHF
cdr3_nt: TGTGCCTGGAGGCCGGGACAGGGGATACATCAGCCCCAGCATTTT

d_call: TRBD1
v_call: TRBV28
cdr3_length: 15
clone_size: .
j_call: TRBJ2-3
cdr3_aa: CASSPGTESTDTQYF
cdr3_nt: TGTGCCAGCAGTCCAGGGACAGAAAGCACAGATACGCAGTATTTT

d_call: .
v_call: TRBV4-3
cdr3_length: 15
clone_size: few
j_call: TRBJ1-5
cdr3_aa: CASSQEKGSGEPQHF
cdr3_nt: TGCGCCAGCAGCCAAGAGAAGGGATCAGGGGAGCCCCAGCATTTT

d_call: TRBD1
v_call: TRBV27
cdr3_length: 14
clone_size: .
j_call: TRBJ1-2
cdr3_aa: CASSLDGTAYGYTF
cdr3_nt: TGTGCCAGCAGTTTAGACGGGACAGCCTATGGCTACACCTTC

d_call: .
v_call: TRBV18
cdr3_length: 13
clone_size: .
j_call: TRBJ1-2
cdr3_aa: CASSLDSSWGYTF
cdr3_nt: TGTGCCAGCTCACTCGACAGCTCTTGGGGCTACACCTTC

d_call: TRBD2
v_call: TRBV6-6
cdr3_length: 17
clone_size: .
j_call: TRBJ2-1
cdr3_aa: CASSPGPGLAVNNEQFF
cdr3_nt: TGTGCCAGCAGTCCTGGCCCAGGACTAGCGGTTAACAATGAGCAGTTCTTC

d_call: .
v_call: TRBV11-2
cdr3_length: 13
clone_size: .
j_call: TRBJ1-5
cdr3_aa: CASSRGGNQPQHF
cdr3_nt: TGTGCCAGCAGCCGGGGTGGGAATCAGCCCCAGCATTTT

d_call: .
v_call: TRBV28
cdr3_length: 14
clone_size: .
j_call: TRBJ1-1
cdr3_aa: CASSWGREGTEAFF
cdr3_nt: TGTGCCAGCAGTTGGGGCAGGGAAGGGACTGAAGCTTTCTTT

d_call: TRBD2
v_call: TRBV19
cdr3_length: 16
clone_size: .
j_call: TRBJ2-1
cdr3_aa: CASSITAGASYNEQFF
cdr3_nt: TGTGCCAGTAGTATAACAGCGGGAGCCTCCTACAATGAGCAGTTCTTC

d_call: TRBD2
v_call: TRBV6-4
cdr3_length: 13
clone_size: once
j_call: TRBJ2-1
cdr3_aa: CASSDVREGEQFF
cdr3_nt: TGTGCCAGCAGTGACGTGAGGGAGGGTGAGCAGTTCTTC

d_call: TRBD1
v_call: TRBV15
cdr3_length: 13
clone_size: .
j_call: TRBJ1-1
cdr3_aa: CAAGQGMNTEAFF
cdr3_nt: TGTGCCGCAGGACAGGGGATGAACACTGAAGCTTTCTTT

d_call: TRBD2
v_call: TRBV6-5
cdr3_length: 16
clone_size: .
j_call: TRBJ2-2
cdr3_aa: CASSYRTSGNGGELFF
cdr3_nt: TGTGCCAGCAGTTACAGGACTAGCGGGAATGGCGGGGAGCTGTTTTTT

d_call: .
v_call: TRBV7-5
cdr3_length: 15
clone_size: .
j_call: TRBJ1-2
cdr3_aa: CARSFYPPGFRDYTF
cdr3_nt: TGTGCCAGAAGCTTCTACCCGCCCGGATTCCGGGACTACACCTTC

d_call: TRBD1
v_call: TRBV6-5
cdr3_length: 15
clone_size: .
j_call: TRBJ1-5
cdr3_aa: CASRKDRVPNQPQHF
cdr3_nt: TGTGCCAGCAGAAAGGACAGGGTGCCTAATCAGCCCCAGCATTTT

d_call: .
v_call: TRBV7-2
cdr3_length: 14
clone_size: .
j_call: TRBJ2-7
cdr3_aa: CASSPMGRGYEQYF
cdr3_nt: TGTGCCAGCAGCCCAATGGGCAGGGGCTACGAGCAGTACTTC

d_call: .
v_call: TRBV6-2/TRBV6-3
cdr3_length: 16
clone_size: .
j_call: TRBJ2-1
cdr3_aa: CASSYPAVPRGNEQFF
cdr3_nt: TGTGCCAGCAGTTACCCGGCGGTACCTCGAGGTAATGAGCAGTTCTTC

d_call: .
v_call: TRBV19
cdr3_length: 16
clone_size: .
j_call: TRBJ2-2
cdr3_aa: CASSPTGDPNTGELFF
cdr3_nt: TGTGCCAGTAGCCCCACGGGGGATCCGAACACCGGGGAGCTGTTTTTT

d_call: TRBD2
v_call: TRBV11-2
cdr3_length: 19
clone_size: .
j_call: TRBJ2-2
cdr3_aa: CASSPGLLRGSANTGELFF
cdr3_nt: TGTGCCAGCAGCCCGGGACTACTGCGGGGCTCGGCGAACACCGGGGAGCTGTTTTTT

d_call: .
v_call: TRBV7-3
cdr3_length: 15
clone_size: once
j_call: TRBJ1-2
cdr3_aa: CASSPGAGSSYGYTF
cdr3_nt: TGTGCCAGCAGCCCAGGGGCAGGTTCGTCCTATGGCTACACCTTC

d_call: TRBD2
v_call: TRBV2
cdr3_length: 13
clone_size: .
j_call: TRBJ2-1
cdr3_aa: CASQISGSLEQFF
cdr3_nt: TGTGCCAGCCAGATTAGCGGGAGCCTTGAGCAGTTCTTC

d_call: TRBD1
v_call: TRBV6-5
cdr3_length: 16
clone_size: .
j_call: TRBJ2-5
cdr3_aa: CASSYIPPGGQETQYF
cdr3_nt: TGTGCCAGCAGTTACATTCCGCCAGGGGGCCAAGAGACCCAGTACTTC